The 9 T cell receptor beta chains below were found in one sample sequenced in a study of blood T cell repertoires in COVID-19. Sequenced by immunoSEQ multiplex PCR; TCRdb stores in-frame clones only, minus some. The sample lists 150,000 to 200,000 clones, 80% to 85% occurring once. Sequencing was performed on PBMCs or T cells enriched from blood (not recorded which). The receptors come from a man aged 40-49 years who had recovered from COVID-19.

This clone has only a few counts. The chain has TRBV28 and TRBJ1-2, with D perhaps TRBD1 (5 bases). The CDR3 runs to 15 residues. Germline V gene lookup returns CDR1 MDHEN and CDR2 SYDVKM. V gave up 2 bases and J gave up 4 bases, with 14 bases separating them. The CDR3: CASSLGYQGGYGYTF. The CDR3 bases are TGTGCCAGCAGTTTAGGCTATCAGGGCGGCTATGGCTACACCTTC.

This clone showed up just a few times. The V call is TRBV5-4, the J call TRBJ2-2; a weak D match, TRBD2 (5 bases). The CDR3 consists of 14 residues. Germline values: CDR1 SGHNT, CDR2 YYREEE (reference sequence). V was shortened by 3 bases and J by 2 bases, with 8 bases between the two germline ends. This chain's CDR3 is CASSSAGNTGELFF. DNA for the CDR3: TGTGCCAGCAGCTCCGCGGGTAACACCGGGGAGCTGTTTTTT.

CDR3 in DNA: TGCGCCAGCAGCTATCTTGGACAGGGACGGTCGAACACTGAAGCTTTCTTT. This encodes CASSYLGQGRSNTEAFF. The chain carries TRBV5-1 and TRBJ1-1; 8 bases agree with TRBD1. Losses at the gene ends were 3 bases for V and 1 base for J; bases not matched to a gene: 11. CDR3 size: 17 residues. Germline V CDR1 and CDR2: SGHRS, YFSETQ. The whole variable domain, filled in from reference TRBV5-1 and TRBJ1-1, reads KAGVTQTPRYLIKTRGQQVTLSCSPISGHRSVSWYQQTPGQGLQFLFEYFSETQRNKGNFPGRFSGRQFSNSRSEMNVSTLELGDSALYLCASSYLGQGRSNTEAFFGQGTRLTVV.

The gene calls are TRBV3-1 (or the pseudogene TRBV3-2) and TRBJ2-5; no reliable D call. The V and J ends lost 0 bases and 5 bases respectively, with 13 bases between them. The CDR3 has 15 amino acids. Per the germline V gene, CDR1 is LGHDT and CDR2 is YNNKEL (reference sequence). CDR3 DNA sequence: TGTGCCAGCAGCCAAGATGTCTCCGGGTCGGAGACCCAGTACTTC. This codes for CASSQDVSGSETQYF.

This sequence joins TRBV7-2 and TRBJ1-5; no definite D call. The ends were cut back, 4 bases at V and 2 bases at J, with 9 bases in the middle. The CDR3 contains 14 residues. Germline V gene lookup returns CDR1 SGHTA and CDR2 FQGNSA. CDR3 protein: CASSSRRGNQPQHF. The CDR3 coding sequence is TGTGCCAGCAGCTCTAGACGGGGCAATCAGCCCCAGCATTTT.

The J gene is TRBJ1-1, the V gene TRBV6-5; the match to TRBD1 covers 10 bases. The trim removed 0 bases at V and 6 bases at J, leaving 1 base unmatched. The CDR3 length is 14 residues. Germline CDR1 reads MNHEY; CDR2 reads SVGAGI. The CDR3 reads CASSYSGQGPEAFF. DNA for the CDR3: TGTGCCAGCAGTTACTCGGGACAGGGGCCTGAAGCTTTCTTT.

The chain has TRBV3-1 (or the pseudogene TRBV3-2) and TRBJ2-1, with 10 bases fitting TRBD2. The junction had 1 base not matched to a gene; V was cut back by 4 bases and J by 4 bases. CDR1 is LGHDT and CDR2 is YNNKEL in the germline V gene (reference sequence). The CDR3 is 14 amino acids. This CDR3 is CASSLLAGYNEQFF. The DNA of the CDR3 is TGTGCCAGCAGCCTACTAGCGGGGTACAATGAGCAGTTCTTC.

The CDR3 coding sequence is TGTGCCAGCAGTGACCTCAGACAGGGGCTCTATGGCTACACCTTC. Its translation is CASSDLRQGLYGYTF. J is TRBJ1-2 and V is TRBV6-1; 8 positions agree with TRBD1. The CDR3 is made up of 15 amino acids. Germline V gives CDR1 MNHNS, CDR2 SASEGT. The V segment lost 3 bases and the J segment 4 bases; nucleotides outside the gene matches: 7.

This clone showed up just a few times. The CDR3 here is CASSSQGLSNTIYF. The CDR3 DNA is TGTGCCAGCAGCTCCCAGGGGTTATCAAACACCATATATTTT. The chain links TRBV9 to TRBJ1-3; D is perhaps TRBD1 (6 bases). CDR1 and CDR2 from the germline V gene are SGDLS and YYNGEE. V was pared by 4 bases and J by 6 bases, with 14 bases between. CDR3 length equals 14 residues.